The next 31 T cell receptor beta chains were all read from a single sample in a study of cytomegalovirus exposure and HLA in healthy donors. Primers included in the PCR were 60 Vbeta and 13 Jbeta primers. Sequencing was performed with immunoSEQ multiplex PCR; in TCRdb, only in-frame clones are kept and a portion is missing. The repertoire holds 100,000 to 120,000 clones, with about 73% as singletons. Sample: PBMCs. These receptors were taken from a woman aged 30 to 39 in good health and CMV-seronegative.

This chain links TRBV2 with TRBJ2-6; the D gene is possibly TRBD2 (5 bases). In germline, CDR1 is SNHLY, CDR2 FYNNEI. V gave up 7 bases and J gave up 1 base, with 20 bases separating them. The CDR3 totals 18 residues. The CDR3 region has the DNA TGTGCCAGCACTCTCCCGGACTCCCCTTTATCTGGGGCCAACGTCCTGACTTTC. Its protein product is CASTLPDSPLSGANVLTF.

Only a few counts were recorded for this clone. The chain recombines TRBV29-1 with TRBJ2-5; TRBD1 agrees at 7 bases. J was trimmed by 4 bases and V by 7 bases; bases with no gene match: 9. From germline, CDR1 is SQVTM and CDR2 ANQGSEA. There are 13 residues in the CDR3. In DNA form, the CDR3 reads TGCAGCGGAGAAACAGGGGTCGGAGAGACCCAGTACTTC. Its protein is CSGETGVGETQYF.

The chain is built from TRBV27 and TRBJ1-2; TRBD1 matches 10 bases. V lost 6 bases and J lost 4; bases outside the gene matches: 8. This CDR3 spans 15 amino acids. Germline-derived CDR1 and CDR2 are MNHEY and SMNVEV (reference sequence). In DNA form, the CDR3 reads TGTGCCAGCAGCAACGACAGGGGGCGGAGCTATGGCTACACCTTC. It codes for CASSNDRGRSYGYTF.

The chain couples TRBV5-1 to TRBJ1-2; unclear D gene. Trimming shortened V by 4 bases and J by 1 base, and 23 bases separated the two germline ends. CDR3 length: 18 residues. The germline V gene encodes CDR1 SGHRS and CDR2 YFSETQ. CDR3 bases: TGCGCCAGCAGCCCAGCAGCTAAAACAGCGGGGAGTAACTATGGCTACACCTTC. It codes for CASSPAAKTAGSNYGYTF.

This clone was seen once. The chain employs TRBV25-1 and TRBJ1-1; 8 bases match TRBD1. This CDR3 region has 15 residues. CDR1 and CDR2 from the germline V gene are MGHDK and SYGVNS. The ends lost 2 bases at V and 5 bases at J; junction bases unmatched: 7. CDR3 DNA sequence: TGTGCCAGCAGTGAACCGACAGGGGAGGGGACTGAAGCTTTCTTT. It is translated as CASSEPTGEGTEAFF.

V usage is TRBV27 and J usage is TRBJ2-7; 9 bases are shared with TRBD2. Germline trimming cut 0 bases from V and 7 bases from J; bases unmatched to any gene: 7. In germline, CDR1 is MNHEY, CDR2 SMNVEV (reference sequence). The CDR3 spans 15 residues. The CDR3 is CASSLSSGRTEEQYF. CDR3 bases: TGTGCCAGCAGTTTATCCAGCGGGAGGACTGAAGAGCAGTACTTC.

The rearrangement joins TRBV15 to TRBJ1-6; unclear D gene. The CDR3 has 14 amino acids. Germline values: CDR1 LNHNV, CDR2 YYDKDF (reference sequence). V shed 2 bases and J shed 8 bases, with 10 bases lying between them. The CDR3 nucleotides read TGTGCCACCAGCAGACCTTTTGTAGATTCACCCCTCCACTTT. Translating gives CATSRPFVDSPLHF.

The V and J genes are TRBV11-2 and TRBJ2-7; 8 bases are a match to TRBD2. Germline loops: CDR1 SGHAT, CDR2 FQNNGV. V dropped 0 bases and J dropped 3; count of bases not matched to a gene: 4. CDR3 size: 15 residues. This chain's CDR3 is CASSLESGTSYEQYF. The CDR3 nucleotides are TGTGCCAGCAGCTTAGAATCCGGGACTAGCTACGAGCAGTACTTC.

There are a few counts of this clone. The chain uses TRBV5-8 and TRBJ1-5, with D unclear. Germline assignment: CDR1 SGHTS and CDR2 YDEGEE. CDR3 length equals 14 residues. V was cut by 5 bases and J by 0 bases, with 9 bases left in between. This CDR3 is CASRSDISNQPQHF. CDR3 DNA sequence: TGTGCCAGCAGATCCGACATTAGCAATCAGCCCCAGCATTTT.

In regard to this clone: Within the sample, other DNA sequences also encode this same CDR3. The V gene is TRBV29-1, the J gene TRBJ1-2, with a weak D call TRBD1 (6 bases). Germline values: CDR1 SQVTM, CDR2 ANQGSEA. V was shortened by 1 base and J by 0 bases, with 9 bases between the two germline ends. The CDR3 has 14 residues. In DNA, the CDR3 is TGCAGCGTTGAAGGCAGGGGTACTAACTATGGCTACACCTTC. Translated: CSVEGRGTNYGYTF.

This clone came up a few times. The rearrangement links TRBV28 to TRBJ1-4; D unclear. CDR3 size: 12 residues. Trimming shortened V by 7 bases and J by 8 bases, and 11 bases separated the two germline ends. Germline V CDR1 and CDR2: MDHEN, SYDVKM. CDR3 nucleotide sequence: TGTGCCAGCATGACCGGCGGGGAAAAACTGTTTTTT. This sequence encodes CASMTGGEKLFF. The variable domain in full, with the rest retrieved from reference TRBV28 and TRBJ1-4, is DVKVTQSSRYLVKRTGEKVFLECVQDMDHENMFWYRQDPGLGLRLIYFSYDVKMKEKGDIPEGYSVSREKKERFSLILESASTNQTSMYLCASMTGGEKLFFGSGTQLSVL.

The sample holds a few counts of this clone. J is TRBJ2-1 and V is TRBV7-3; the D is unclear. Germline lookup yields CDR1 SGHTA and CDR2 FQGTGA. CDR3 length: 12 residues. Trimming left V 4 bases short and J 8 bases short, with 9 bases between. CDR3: CASSYLPHEQFF. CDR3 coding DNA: TGTGCCAGCAGCTACCTACCCCATGAGCAGTTCTTC.

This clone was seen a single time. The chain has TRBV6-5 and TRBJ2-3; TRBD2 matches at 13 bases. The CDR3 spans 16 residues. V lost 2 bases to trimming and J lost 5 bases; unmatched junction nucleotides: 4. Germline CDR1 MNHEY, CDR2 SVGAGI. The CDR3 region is CASSYTSGGVGDTQYF. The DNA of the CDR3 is TGTGCCAGCAGTTACACTAGCGGGGGGGTCGGAGATACGCAGTATTTT.

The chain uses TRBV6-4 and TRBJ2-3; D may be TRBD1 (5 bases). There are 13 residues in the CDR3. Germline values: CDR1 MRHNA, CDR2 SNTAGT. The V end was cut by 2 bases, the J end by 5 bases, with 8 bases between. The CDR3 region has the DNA TGTGCCAGCAGTGACAGGGGCCGAGATACGCAGTATTTT. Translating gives CASSDRGRDTQYF.

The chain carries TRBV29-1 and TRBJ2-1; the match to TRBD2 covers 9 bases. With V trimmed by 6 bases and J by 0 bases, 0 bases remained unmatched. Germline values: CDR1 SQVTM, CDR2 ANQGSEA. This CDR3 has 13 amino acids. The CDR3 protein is CSVAGGSYNEQFF. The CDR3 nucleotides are TGCAGCGTAGCGGGAGGCTCCTACAATGAGCAGTTCTTC.

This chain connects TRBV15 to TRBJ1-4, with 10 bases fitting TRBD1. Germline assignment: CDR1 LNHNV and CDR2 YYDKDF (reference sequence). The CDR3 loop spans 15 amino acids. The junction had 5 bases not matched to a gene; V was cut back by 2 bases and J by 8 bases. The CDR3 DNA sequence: TGTGCCACCAGCAGAACCGGGACAGGGGTGGAAAAACTGTTTTTT. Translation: CATSRTGTGVEKLFF.

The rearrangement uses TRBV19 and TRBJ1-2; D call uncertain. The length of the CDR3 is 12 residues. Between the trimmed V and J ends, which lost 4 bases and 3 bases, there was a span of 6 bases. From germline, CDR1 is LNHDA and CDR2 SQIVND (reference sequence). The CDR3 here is CASSTSYYGYTF. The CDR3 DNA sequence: TGTGCCAGTAGTACTTCCTACTATGGCTACACCTTC.

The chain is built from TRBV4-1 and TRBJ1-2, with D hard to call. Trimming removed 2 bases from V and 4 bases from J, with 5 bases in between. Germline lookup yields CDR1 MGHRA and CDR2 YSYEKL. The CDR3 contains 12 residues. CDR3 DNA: TGCGCCAGCAGCCAACCCGGCTATGGCTACACCTTC. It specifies CASSQPGYGYTF.

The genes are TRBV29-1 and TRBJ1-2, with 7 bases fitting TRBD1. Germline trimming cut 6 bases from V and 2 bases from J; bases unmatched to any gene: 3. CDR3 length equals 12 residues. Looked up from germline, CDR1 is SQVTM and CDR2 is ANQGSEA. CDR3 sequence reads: CSVEGQNYGYTF. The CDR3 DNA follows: TGCAGCGTCGAGGGACAGAACTATGGCTACACCTTC.

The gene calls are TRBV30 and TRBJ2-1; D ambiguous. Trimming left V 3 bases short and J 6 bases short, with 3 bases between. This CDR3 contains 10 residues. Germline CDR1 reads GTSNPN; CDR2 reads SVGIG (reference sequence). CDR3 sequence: CAWSGNEQFF. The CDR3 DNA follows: TGTGCCTGGAGCGGCAATGAGCAGTTCTTC.

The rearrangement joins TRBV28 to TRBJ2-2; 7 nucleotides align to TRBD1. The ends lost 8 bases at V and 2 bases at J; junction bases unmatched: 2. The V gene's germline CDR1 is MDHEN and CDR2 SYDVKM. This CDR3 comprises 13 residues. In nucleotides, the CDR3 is TGTGCCAGCCGGGACAGTAACACCGGGGAGCTGTTTTTT. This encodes CASRDSNTGELFF.

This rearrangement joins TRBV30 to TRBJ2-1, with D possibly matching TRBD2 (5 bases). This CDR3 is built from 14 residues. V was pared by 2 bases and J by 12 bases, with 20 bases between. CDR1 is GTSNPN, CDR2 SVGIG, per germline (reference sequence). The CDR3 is CAWSYQAETSGQFF. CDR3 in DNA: TGTGCCTGGAGTTACCAAGCGGAGACATCAGGGCAGTTCTTC.

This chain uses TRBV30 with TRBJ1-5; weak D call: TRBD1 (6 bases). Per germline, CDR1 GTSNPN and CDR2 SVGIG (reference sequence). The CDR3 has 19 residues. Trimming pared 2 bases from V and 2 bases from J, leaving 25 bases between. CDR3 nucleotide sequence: TGTGCCTGGAGTCCAGGAGACGGGACATTCCGACGGGGCAATCAGCCCCAGCATTTT. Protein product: CAWSPGDGTFRRGNQPQHF. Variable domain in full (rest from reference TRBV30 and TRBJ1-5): SQTIHQWPATLVQPVGSPLSLECTVEGTSNPNLYWYRQAAGRGLQLLFYSVGIGQISSEVPQNLSASRPQDRQFILSSKKLLLSDSGFYLCAWSPGDGTFRRGNQPQHFGDGTRLSIL.

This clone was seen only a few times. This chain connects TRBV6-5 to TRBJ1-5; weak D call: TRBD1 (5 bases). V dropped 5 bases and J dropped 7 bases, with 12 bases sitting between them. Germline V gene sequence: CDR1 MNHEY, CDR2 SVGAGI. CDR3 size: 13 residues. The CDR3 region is CASSTGVSQPQHF. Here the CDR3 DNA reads TGTGCCAGCAGTACGGGGGTTTCACAGCCCCAGCATTTT.

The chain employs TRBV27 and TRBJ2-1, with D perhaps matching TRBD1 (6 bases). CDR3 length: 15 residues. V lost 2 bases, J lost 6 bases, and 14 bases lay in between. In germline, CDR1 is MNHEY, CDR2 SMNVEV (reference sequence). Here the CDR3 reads CASSLGTPEGNEQFF. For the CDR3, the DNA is TGTGCCAGCAGTTTAGGGACACCGGAAGGCAATGAGCAGTTCTTC.

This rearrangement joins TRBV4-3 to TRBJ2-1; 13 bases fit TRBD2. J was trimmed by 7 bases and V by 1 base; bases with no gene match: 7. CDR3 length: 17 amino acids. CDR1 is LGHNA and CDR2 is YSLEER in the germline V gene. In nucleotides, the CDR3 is TGCGCCAGCAGCCAAGTACTAGCGGGAGGGCCTCGGAATGAGCAGTTCTTC. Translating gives CASSQVLAGGPRNEQFF.

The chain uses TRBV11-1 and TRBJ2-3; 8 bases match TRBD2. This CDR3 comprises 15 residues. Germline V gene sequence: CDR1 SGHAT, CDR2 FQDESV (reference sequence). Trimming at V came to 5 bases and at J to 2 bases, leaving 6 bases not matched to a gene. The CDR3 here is CASSDPGRATDTQYF. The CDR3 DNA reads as TGTGCCAGCAGCGATCCCGGGAGGGCCACAGATACGCAGTATTTT.

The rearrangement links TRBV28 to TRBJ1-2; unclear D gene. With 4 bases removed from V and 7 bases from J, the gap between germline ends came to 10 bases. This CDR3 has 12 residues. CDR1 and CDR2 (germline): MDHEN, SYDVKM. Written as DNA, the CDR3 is TGTGCCAGCAGTTCTATGATTCTTGGCTACACCTTC. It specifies CASSSMILGYTF.

The DNA for the CDR3 is TGTGCCAGCAGGGGGGCTGGAGAAAAACTGTTTTTT. The encoded protein is CASRGAGEKLFF. The V call is TRBV2, the J call TRBJ1-4; a possible D gene is TRBD1 (6 bases). Per germline, CDR1 SNHLY and CDR2 FYNNEI. This CDR3 has 12 amino acids. Trimming shortened V by 6 bases and J by 8 bases, and 10 bases separated the two germline ends.

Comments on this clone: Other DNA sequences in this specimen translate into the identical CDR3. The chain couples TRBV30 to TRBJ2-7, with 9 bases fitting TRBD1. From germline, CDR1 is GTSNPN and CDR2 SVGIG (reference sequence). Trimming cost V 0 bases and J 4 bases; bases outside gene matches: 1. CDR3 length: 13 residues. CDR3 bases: TGTGCCTGGAGTGTAGGGACAGGGTACGAGCAGTACTTC. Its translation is CAWSVGTGYEQYF.

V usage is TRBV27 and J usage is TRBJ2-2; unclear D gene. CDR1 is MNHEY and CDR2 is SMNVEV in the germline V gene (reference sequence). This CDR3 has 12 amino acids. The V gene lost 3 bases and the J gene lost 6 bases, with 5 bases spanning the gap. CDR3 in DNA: TGTGCCAGCAGTTTTAGTCCCGGGGAGCTGTTTTTT. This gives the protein CASSFSPGELFF.